The rows below give T cell receptor beta chains drawn from one sample of a study of T cell responses to AZD1222 COVID-19 vaccine. Clones were read by immunoSEQ multiplex PCR, and TCRdb kept only the in-frame ones, dropping some. The sample records about 70,000 clones, 85% to 90% being singletons. Specimen: peripheral blood, collected 28 days after the second dose of the MenACWY control vaccine. Every receptor here comes from an adult who received the MenACWY meningococcal vaccine as a control. Each CDR3 is given with its conserved first and last residue. A D gene is named only where the DNA matches it firmly. Some rows mark clone size as missing; the rest say once, few, many or name a class of expanded clone.

clone_size: .
v_call: TRBV4-3
d_call: .
j_call: TRBJ2-1
cdr3_nt: TGCGCCAGCAGCCAAGAAACGTTGAATTACTACTACAATGAGCAGTTCTTC
cdr3_aa: CASSQETLNYYYNEQFF

clone_size: once
v_call: TRBV7-2
d_call: .
j_call: TRBJ1-1
cdr3_nt: TGTGCCAGCAGCCACCCCTGGCAGGGCGTGAACACTGAAGCTTTCTTT
cdr3_aa: CASSHPWQGVNTEAFF

clone_size: .
v_call: TRBV7-2
d_call: .
j_call: TRBJ2-7
cdr3_nt: TGTGCCAGCAGCTTTTCTTGGAGCAGGTCCTACGAGCAGTACTTC
cdr3_aa: CASSFSWSRSYEQYF

clone_size: .
v_call: TRBV11-2
d_call: TRBD2
j_call: TRBJ2-4
cdr3_nt: TGTGCCAGCAGCTTAGGTCGGGCGGGAGACATTCAGTACTTC
cdr3_aa: CASSLGRAGDIQYF

clone_size: .
v_call: TRBV30
d_call: .
j_call: TRBJ1-5
cdr3_nt: TGTGCCTGGGGGGGTCTCGGACAGTTGATTTTT
cdr3_aa: CAWGGLGQLIF

clone_size: .
v_call: TRBV11-2
d_call: .
j_call: TRBJ2-7
cdr3_nt: TGTGCCAGCAGCTTAGTATCTCCCTACGAGCAGTACTTC
cdr3_aa: CASSLVSPYEQYF

clone_size: .
v_call: TRBV6-2/TRBV6-3
d_call: .
j_call: TRBJ1-1
cdr3_nt: TGTGCCAGCAGTTACTCAATGGAGAGGTCGAACACTGAAGCTTTCTTT
cdr3_aa: CASSYSMERSNTEAFF

clone_size: .
v_call: TRBV7-2
d_call: .
j_call: TRBJ2-1
cdr3_nt: TGTGCCAGCAGCTTAGATCTTGGCGGCCGGGAGCAGTTCTTC
cdr3_aa: CASSLDLGGREQFF

clone_size: .
v_call: TRBV28
d_call: TRBD1
j_call: TRBJ2-7
cdr3_nt: TGTGCCAGCAGTCCGCAGACAGGGGGACTCCCCTACGAGCAGTACTTC
cdr3_aa: CASSPQTGGLPYEQYF

clone_size: .
v_call: TRBV4-1
d_call: .
j_call: TRBJ2-6
cdr3_nt: TGCGCCAGCAGCGAAAGGGCCCGCTCTGGGGCCAACGTCCTGACTTTC
cdr3_aa: CASSERARSGANVLTF

clone_size: .
v_call: TRBV7-2
d_call: TRBD2
j_call: TRBJ2-3
cdr3_nt: TGTGCCAGCAGCACAGGGCTAGCGGGAGAATCAGATACGCAGTATTTT
cdr3_aa: CASSTGLAGESDTQYF

clone_size: .
v_call: TRBV7-2
d_call: TRBD2
j_call: TRBJ2-1
cdr3_nt: TGTGCCAGCAGTCAAAGTAGGGGGGGACTAGCGGGAGGCCGCAATGAGCAGTTCTTC
cdr3_aa: CASSQSRGGLAGGRNEQFF

clone_size: once
v_call: TRBV28
d_call: .
j_call: TRBJ1-5
cdr3_nt: TGTGCCAGCAGGACCGTAAATCAGCCCCAGCATTTT
cdr3_aa: CASRTVNQPQHF

clone_size: .
v_call: TRBV28
d_call: TRBD1
j_call: TRBJ1-2
cdr3_nt: TGTGCCAGCAGCCTCGACAGGGTCACCTATGGCTACACCTTC
cdr3_aa: CASSLDRVTYGYTF

clone_size: once
v_call: TRBV4-3
d_call: TRBD2
j_call: TRBJ2-3
cdr3_nt: TGCGCCAGCAGCCAACGAACTAGCGGGGAGCAGTATTTT
cdr3_aa: CASSQRTSGEQYF

clone_size: .
v_call: TRBV19
d_call: .
j_call: TRBJ2-5
cdr3_nt: TGTGCCAGTAACCCGGGGGCGGTTTGGGGAGAGACCCAGTACTTC
cdr3_aa: CASNPGAVWGETQYF

clone_size: .
v_call: TRBV9
d_call: .
j_call: TRBJ1-2
cdr3_nt: TGTGCCAGCAGCGTAGGGGACACGGGATTTAACTATGGCTACACCTTC
cdr3_aa: CASSVGDTGFNYGYTF

clone_size: .
v_call: TRBV6-6
d_call: TRBD2
j_call: TRBJ2-1
cdr3_nt: TGTGCCAGCAACCGTAATGCGGGACTAGCAAATGAGCAGTTCTTC
cdr3_aa: CASNRNAGLANEQFF

clone_size: .
v_call: TRBV28
d_call: TRBD2
j_call: TRBJ2-5
cdr3_nt: TGTGCCAGCAGTTTATCCGGGAGGGCCGGGGAGACCCAGTACTTC
cdr3_aa: CASSLSGRAGETQYF

clone_size: few
v_call: TRBV14
d_call: .
j_call: TRBJ2-3
cdr3_nt: TGTGCCAGCAGCCAAGATAGGGGGGCTTTCCAACCAGATACGCAGTATTTT
cdr3_aa: CASSQDRGAFQPDTQYF

clone_size: .
v_call: TRBV7-9
d_call: TRBD2
j_call: TRBJ2-7
cdr3_nt: TGTGCCAGCAGCCCCACCGGGGGGATCCCCTACGAGCAGTACTTC
cdr3_aa: CASSPTGGIPYEQYF

clone_size: .
v_call: TRBV11-2
d_call: .
j_call: TRBJ2-1
cdr3_nt: TGTGCCAGCAGCTTAGCGACCTACAATGAGCAGTTCTTC
cdr3_aa: CASSLATYNEQFF

clone_size: .
v_call: TRBV5-1
d_call: TRBD2
j_call: TRBJ2-2
cdr3_nt: TGCGCCAGCAGCTTGAGGTCGTCTAGCGGGGGGCCAGCCGGGGAGCTGTTTTTT
cdr3_aa: CASSLRSSSGGPAGELFF

clone_size: .
v_call: TRBV7-9
d_call: .
j_call: TRBJ2-7
cdr3_nt: TGTGCCAGCAGCCCAACGCCGGGAATGGGCTACGAGCAGTACTTC
cdr3_aa: CASSPTPGMGYEQYF

clone_size: .
v_call: TRBV6-4
d_call: .
j_call: TRBJ2-1
cdr3_nt: TGTGCCAGCATCTTACAGGGCCCCTCGGGCAATGAGCAGTTCTTC
cdr3_aa: CASILQGPSGNEQFF

clone_size: few
v_call: TRBV6-5
d_call: .
j_call: TRBJ1-5
cdr3_nt: TGTGCCAGCATTTGGACGTCGGATAGCAATCAGCCCCAGCATTTT
cdr3_aa: CASIWTSDSNQPQHF

clone_size: once
v_call: TRBV29-1
d_call: TRBD1
j_call: TRBJ1-2
cdr3_nt: TGCAGCGTTGAGGACAGGGGGCGGTTCTATGGCTACACCTTC
cdr3_aa: CSVEDRGRFYGYTF

clone_size: few
v_call: TRBV4-3
d_call: .
j_call: TRBJ2-2
cdr3_nt: TGCGCCAGCAGCCAAGGGCGGGGGCCCGGGGAGCTGTTTTTT
cdr3_aa: CASSQGRGPGELFF

clone_size: few
v_call: TRBV6-6
d_call: .
j_call: TRBJ2-7
cdr3_nt: TGTGCCAGCAGTTATAATGCGGGGGCCTCCTACGAGCAGTACTTC
cdr3_aa: CASSYNAGASYEQYF

clone_size: .
v_call: TRBV7-2
d_call: TRBD1
j_call: TRBJ2-3
cdr3_nt: TGTGCCAGCAGCTTAGGTGGGACAGGGCGGCAGTATTTT
cdr3_aa: CASSLGGTGRQYF

clone_size: .
v_call: TRBV9
d_call: .
j_call: TRBJ1-1
cdr3_nt: TGTGCCAGCAGCGTAGGCACTCTCGACCCGAACACTGAAGCTTTCTTT
cdr3_aa: CASSVGTLDPNTEAFF

clone_size: once
v_call: TRBV27
d_call: .
j_call: TRBJ2-7
cdr3_nt: TGTGCCAGCAGTTCGCCCGGGAGCTCCTACGAGCAGTACTTC
cdr3_aa: CASSSPGSSYEQYF

clone_size: once
v_call: TRBV2
d_call: .
j_call: TRBJ2-2
cdr3_nt: TGTGCCAGCAGGGGACAGAACACCGGGGAGCTGTTTTTT
cdr3_aa: CASRGQNTGELFF

clone_size: .
v_call: TRBV27
d_call: .
j_call: TRBJ2-7
cdr3_nt: TGTGCCAGCAGTTTGGATGTTCGGGGGCTAGGTTACGAGCAGTACTTC
cdr3_aa: CASSLDVRGLGYEQYF

clone_size: few
v_call: TRBV2
d_call: .
j_call: TRBJ2-1
cdr3_nt: TGTGCCAGCCTCGGACCCTCTGGCGATGAGCAGTTCTTC
cdr3_aa: CASLGPSGDEQFF

clone_size: once
v_call: TRBV3-1/TRBV3-2
d_call: .
j_call: TRBJ1-2
cdr3_nt: TGTGCCAGCAGCCAAGAGCGCACGATCGGATATGGCTACACCTTC
cdr3_aa: CASSQERTIGYGYTF

clone_size: .
v_call: TRBV11-3
d_call: TRBD1
j_call: TRBJ2-1
cdr3_nt: TGTGCCAGCAGCCAGCAAGGACAGGGTGGTAATGAGCAGTTCTTC
cdr3_aa: CASSQQGQGGNEQFF

clone_size: few
v_call: TRBV28
d_call: .
j_call: TRBJ1-1
cdr3_nt: TGTGCCAGCAGGACCGTCCTGAACACTGAAGCTTTCTTT
cdr3_aa: CASRTVLNTEAFF

clone_size: .
v_call: TRBV12-3/TRBV12-4
d_call: .
j_call: TRBJ1-1
cdr3_nt: TGTGCCAGCAGACTTAGGCCCACTGAAGCTTTCTTT
cdr3_aa: CASRLRPTEAFF

clone_size: .
v_call: TRBV19
d_call: .
j_call: TRBJ1-2
cdr3_nt: TGTGCCAGTAAGGGGTCAGGGCTGACTACTAACTATGGCTACACCTTC
cdr3_aa: CASKGSGLTTNYGYTF

clone_size: once
v_call: TRBV14
d_call: TRBD1
j_call: TRBJ1-2
cdr3_nt: TGTGCCAGCAGCCAACGGACAGGGGTCGGCTACACCTTC
cdr3_aa: CASSQRTGVGYTF

clone_size: .
v_call: TRBV9
d_call: .
j_call: TRBJ2-1
cdr3_nt: TGTGCCAGCAGCGCCGCCCCCACTATCTTGGCTTGGTTGTTCTTC
cdr3_aa: CASSAAPTILAWLFF

clone_size: .
v_call: TRBV10-3
d_call: .
j_call: TRBJ2-3
cdr3_nt: TGTGCCATCAGCCTAGGAGGACCACTTAGCACAGATACGCAGTATTTT
cdr3_aa: CAISLGGPLSTDTQYF

clone_size: .
v_call: TRBV3-1/TRBV3-2
d_call: .
j_call: TRBJ2-7
cdr3_nt: TGTGCCAGCAGCCTCCCCGGACAGTTCTACGAGCAGTACTTC
cdr3_aa: CASSLPGQFYEQYF

clone_size: few
v_call: TRBV5-1
d_call: .
j_call: TRBJ1-6
cdr3_nt: TGCGCCAGCGGGAGGGCAGGCAATTCACCCCTCCACTTT
cdr3_aa: CASGRAGNSPLHF

clone_size: once
v_call: TRBV27
d_call: .
j_call: TRBJ2-3
cdr3_nt: TGTGCCAGCAGTTCGCGGCGGGCTGAGGGAGATACGCAGTATTTT
cdr3_aa: CASSSRRAEGDTQYF

clone_size: .
v_call: TRBV7-2
d_call: TRBD1
j_call: TRBJ1-3
cdr3_nt: TGTGCCAGCAGGCGACAGGGGGCGTCTGGAAACACCATATATTTT
cdr3_aa: CASRRQGASGNTIYF

clone_size: .
v_call: TRBV11-2
d_call: TRBD1
j_call: TRBJ1-4
cdr3_nt: TGTGCCAGCAGCCCGAAGACAGGGGTCGGAGAAAAACTGTTTTTT
cdr3_aa: CASSPKTGVGEKLFF

clone_size: .
v_call: TRBV9
d_call: TRBD2
j_call: TRBJ2-5
cdr3_nt: TGTGCCAGCAGCGTGTCGGGACTAGCCCGAGAGACCCAGTACTTC
cdr3_aa: CASSVSGLARETQYF

clone_size: once
v_call: TRBV18
d_call: TRBD1
j_call: TRBJ2-2
cdr3_nt: TGTGCCAGCTCACCAAAGGCAGGGGGCCTTTCGAACACCGGGGAGCTGTTTTTT
cdr3_aa: CASSPKAGGLSNTGELFF

clone_size: .
v_call: TRBV4-1
d_call: .
j_call: TRBJ2-5
cdr3_nt: TGCGCCAGCAGCCTAGTAAGAGGAGAGACCCAGTACTTC
cdr3_aa: CASSLVRGETQYF

clone_size: .
v_call: TRBV6-1
d_call: .
j_call: TRBJ1-3
cdr3_nt: TGTGCCAGCAGTGATTGGGGGACTTCCTCTGGAAACACCATATATTTT
cdr3_aa: CASSDWGTSSGNTIYF

clone_size: once
v_call: TRBV6-2/TRBV6-3
d_call: .
j_call: TRBJ1-1
cdr3_nt: TGTGCCAGCAGTTATTTTCTTAGGGGCTTCACTGAAGCTTTCTTT
cdr3_aa: CASSYFLRGFTEAFF

clone_size: once
v_call: TRBV7-6
d_call: .
j_call: TRBJ1-4
cdr3_nt: TGTGCCAGCAGCCTTCGATCGGACCTTAATGAAAAACTGTTTTTT
cdr3_aa: CASSLRSDLNEKLFF

clone_size: few
v_call: TRBV4-3
d_call: .
j_call: TRBJ2-2
cdr3_nt: TGCGCCAGCAGCCAAAGATTGGGACAGAACACCGGGGAGCTGTTTTTT
cdr3_aa: CASSQRLGQNTGELFF

clone_size: .
v_call: TRBV11-3
d_call: .
j_call: TRBJ2-7
cdr3_nt: TGTGCCAGCAGCTTGTTTCGGGGGGCCGAGCAGTACTTC
cdr3_aa: CASSLFRGAEQYF